Detailed here is one TCR beta chain. The data stem from a study of PD-1 blockade in classical Hodgkin lymphoma. This table comes from immunoSEQ multiplex PCR, and its TCRdb copy is limited to in-frame clones, with some not included. This sample has around 25,000 clones, with approximately 95% found just once. The germline V gene has CDR1 GTSNPN and CDR2 SVGIG (reference sequence). V lost 0 bases, J lost 1 base, and 12 bases lay in between. The CDR3 sequence is 15 residues long. The time point here: newly diagnosed, previously untreated cHL patient sample. The sample comprised peripheral blood mononuclear cells (PBMCs). The chain combines TRBV30 with TRBJ1-1, with D maybe TRBD1 (6 bases). The source is a human donor with classical Hodgkin lymphoma. CDR3 nucleotide sequence: TGTGCCTGGAGTGTACTAGCGGGACAGAACACTGAAGCTTTCTTT. This codes for CAWSVLAGQNTEAFF. Full variable domain (remainder filled in from reference TRBV30 and TRBJ1-1): SQTIHQWPATLVQPVGSPLSLECTVEGTSNPNLYWYRQAAGRGLQLLFYSVGIGQISSEVPQNLSASRPQDRQFILSSKKLLLSDSGFYLCAWSVLAGQNTEAFFGQGTRLTVV.